Reported below is one T cell receptor (beta chain). Its antigen is not identified. This sample is drawn from a study of cytomegalovirus exposure and HLA in healthy donors. For the study at large: Within an early data release were about 90 million unique TCRs drawn from HLA-typed donors.

Findings and limits, study-wide: A later analysis reportedly identified an Asian-associated ancestry cluster as carrying fewer N-insertions than the roughly 670-donor mean.

CDR1 and CDR2 from the germline V gene are SGHDT and YYEEEE. This CDR3 is 14 amino acids long. With 2 bases removed from V and 5 bases from J, the gap between germline ends came to 13 bases. The PCR employed 60 Vbeta primers together with 13 Jbeta primers. Authors' processing steps: Roughly 12 million of 65 million to 95 million unique TCR beta chains were shared, per a later count. This table comes from immunoSEQ multiplex PCR, and its TCRdb copy is limited to in-frame clones, with some not included. The V and J calls and clone size were taken over from that table, and D and trimming were inferred from the DNA. The repertoire holds approximately 110,000 clones, with 79% as singletons.

This TCR was recovered from a woman aged 40 to 50 in good health and CMV-seronegative. The gene calls are TRBV5-6 and TRBJ2-5; possibly TRBD2 for D (6 bases). The sample consisted of PBMCs. CDR3 nucleotide sequence: TGTGCCAGCAGCTTCGATACTAGCAGTGAGACCCAGTACTTC. This codes for CASSFDTSSETQYF.